The rows below give T cell receptor beta chains drawn from one sample of a study of cytomegalovirus exposure and HLA in healthy donors. Method: immunoSEQ multiplex PCR; TCRdb's copy keeps in-frame clones and lacks some. The profile shows about 260,000 clones, approximately 84% of them singletons. Sequenced sample: PBMCs. All receptors come from a woman between 40 and 55 years old in good health and CMV-seropositive. CDR3s include the opening cysteine and the closing phenylalanine or tryptophan. The D gene is left open where the match is weak. The size of a clone is reported for some rows only, either as once, few or many, or as a class for expanded clones.

D gene: .; J gene: TRBJ2-1; clone size: .; V gene: TRBV4-3; CDR3 DNA: TGCGCCAGCAGCCAACGTCCAGGAGGGGGAGGGTACAATGAGCAGTTCTTC; CDR3 protein: CASSQRPGGGGYNEQFF
D gene: TRBD2; J gene: TRBJ2-3; clone size: .; V gene: TRBV19; CDR3 DNA: TGTGCCAGTAGACCTAATATCGGGACTAGCGGCACAGATACGCAGTATTTT; CDR3 protein: CASRPNIGTSGTDTQYF
D gene: .; J gene: TRBJ1-2; clone size: .; V gene: TRBV28; CDR3 DNA: TGTGCCAGCAGTTTATCTGGCAGGAGGAGCGATGGCTACACCTTC; CDR3 protein: CASSLSGRRSDGYTF
D gene: .; J gene: TRBJ2-5; clone size: .; V gene: TRBV9; CDR3 DNA: TGTGCCAGCAGCGTAGCTGGCGGGCCGGAGACCCAGTACTTC; CDR3 protein: CASSVAGGPETQYF
D gene: TRBD2; J gene: TRBJ2-3; clone size: .; V gene: TRBV11-2; CDR3 DNA: TGTGCCAGCAGCCCCCGGGGGGTGGGGGATACGCAGTATTTT; CDR3 protein: CASSPRGVGDTQYF
D gene: TRBD2; J gene: TRBJ2-3; clone size: few; V gene: TRBV5-1; CDR3 DNA: TGCGCCAGCAGCCTCGGGACTAGCGGTCTGGATACGCAGTATTTT; CDR3 protein: CASSLGTSGLDTQYF
D gene: .; J gene: TRBJ2-1; clone size: .; V gene: TRBV7-3; CDR3 DNA: TGTGCCAGCAGCTTAAACCTAGTCTCCTACAATGAGCAGTTCTTC; CDR3 protein: CASSLNLVSYNEQFF
D gene: TRBD1; J gene: TRBJ1-5; clone size: .; V gene: TRBV28; CDR3 DNA: TGTGCCAGCAGACAGGGGGCATATCAGCCCCAGCATTTT; CDR3 protein: CASRQGAYQPQHF
D gene: .; J gene: TRBJ1-1; clone size: .; V gene: TRBV9; CDR3 DNA: TGTGCCAGCAGCGTAGAGGCAGGGGCCACTGAAGCTTTCTTT; CDR3 protein: CASSVEAGATEAFF
D gene: .; J gene: TRBJ2-1; clone size: once; V gene: TRBV19; CDR3 DNA: TGTGCCAGTAGTATCCGTGTTTCCAGCTCCTACAATGAGCAGTTCTTC; CDR3 protein: CASSIRVSSSYNEQFF
D gene: .; J gene: TRBJ2-5; clone size: .; V gene: TRBV7-2; CDR3 DNA: TGTGCCAGCAGCTTAGTGAGGGGAGGCTTGGAGACCCAGTACTTC; CDR3 protein: CASSLVRGGLETQYF
D gene: .; J gene: TRBJ2-1; clone size: .; V gene: TRBV5-4; CDR3 DNA: TGTGCCAGCAGCTTGGTACTAGCCAATGAGCAGTTCTTC; CDR3 protein: CASSLVLANEQFF
D gene: TRBD1; J gene: TRBJ1-2; clone size: .; V gene: TRBV19; CDR3 DNA: TGTGCCAGTTGGGACAGGGGGATTAACTATGGCTACACCTTC; CDR3 protein: CASWDRGINYGYTF
D gene: TRBD2; J gene: TRBJ2-2; clone size: .; V gene: TRBV5-5; CDR3 DNA: TGTGCCAGCAGCATCCCGGGACTAGCGGGAGAGGAGCTGTTTTTT; CDR3 protein: CASSIPGLAGEELFF
D gene: .; J gene: TRBJ1-2; clone size: .; V gene: TRBV29-1; CDR3 DNA: TGCAGCGTTGAAGGTTCTGCCGATCTAAGCGACACCTTC; CDR3 protein: CSVEGSADLSDTF
D gene: .; J gene: TRBJ2-2; clone size: .; V gene: TRBV7-3; CDR3 DNA: TGTGCCAGCAGCTTACCGGGAGGGGAGCTGTTTTTT; CDR3 protein: CASSLPGGELFF
D gene: TRBD2; J gene: TRBJ2-7; clone size: .; V gene: TRBV7-6; CDR3 DNA: TGTGCCAGCAGTTTCGGGACTAGCGGCTTCTACGAGCAGTACTTC; CDR3 protein: CASSFGTSGFYEQYF
D gene: TRBD2; J gene: TRBJ2-6; clone size: .; V gene: TRBV27; CDR3 DNA: TGTGCCAGCATCTGGCTTGGGACTACTGGATCTGGGGCCAACGTCCTGACTTTC; CDR3 protein: CASIWLGTTGSGANVLTF
D gene: .; J gene: TRBJ2-2; clone size: .; V gene: TRBV7-3; CDR3 DNA: TGTGCCAGCGGGACTTACACCGGGGAGCTGTTTTTT; CDR3 protein: CASGTYTGELFF
D gene: .; J gene: TRBJ1-1; clone size: .; V gene: TRBV5-5; CDR3 DNA: TGTGCCAGCAGCTGGGGGGGAGAGGCCACTGAAGCTTTCTTT; CDR3 protein: CASSWGGEATEAFF
D gene: .; J gene: TRBJ2-7; clone size: .; V gene: TRBV11-2; CDR3 DNA: TGTGCCAGCAGCTTACGGGACGAGCAGTACTTC; CDR3 protein: CASSLRDEQYF
D gene: TRBD2; J gene: TRBJ2-7; clone size: .; V gene: TRBV6-5; CDR3 DNA: TGTGCCAGCAGGGGACTAGCGGGAGATTTTTACGAGCAGTACTTC; CDR3 protein: CASRGLAGDFYEQYF
D gene: .; J gene: TRBJ2-6; clone size: .; V gene: TRBV30; CDR3 DNA: TGTGCCTGGAGTGTAGGTGGGTCTGGGGCCAACGGCCTGACTTTC; CDR3 protein: CAWSVGGSGANGLTF
D gene: .; J gene: TRBJ1-2; clone size: .; V gene: TRBV19; CDR3 DNA: TGTGCCAGTAGTACGACGGGGAGGGACTATGGCTACACCTTC; CDR3 protein: CASSTTGRDYGYTF
D gene: TRBD2; J gene: TRBJ2-3; clone size: .; V gene: TRBV4-3; CDR3 DNA: TGCGCCAGCAGCTTTCGGACTAGCGTTCGCACAGATACGCAGTATTTT; CDR3 protein: CASSFRTSVRTDTQYF
D gene: .; J gene: TRBJ1-1; clone size: few; V gene: TRBV5-4; CDR3 DNA: TGTGCCAGCAGCTTTCGGGGGGCTGTGACTGAAGCTTTCTTT; CDR3 protein: CASSFRGAVTEAFF
D gene: TRBD1; J gene: TRBJ1-4; clone size: once; V gene: TRBV6-1; CDR3 DNA: TGTGCCAGCAGTGAACGCCCCGGGACAGGGAGAAATGAAAAACTGTTTTTT; CDR3 protein: CASSERPGTGRNEKLFF
D gene: TRBD1; J gene: TRBJ2-3; clone size: .; V gene: TRBV10-1; CDR3 DNA: TGCGCCAGCCAGGGGGACAATCCGGGGCCTACCCACACAGATACGCAGTATTTT; CDR3 protein: CASQGDNPGPTHTDTQYF
D gene: TRBD2; J gene: TRBJ2-7; clone size: .; V gene: TRBV7-2; CDR3 DNA: TGTGCCAGCAGCTTACTCGCTAGCGGGAGTAACGAGCAGTACTTC; CDR3 protein: CASSLLASGSNEQYF
D gene: .; J gene: TRBJ1-2; clone size: .; V gene: TRBV5-6; CDR3 DNA: TGTGCCAGCAGCTTGGGTCCAGGAATCTATGGCTACACCTTC; CDR3 protein: CASSLGPGIYGYTF
D gene: .; J gene: TRBJ1-5; clone size: .; V gene: TRBV21-1; CDR3 DNA: TGTGCCAGCAGAGGGGGTCAGCCCCAGCATTTT; CDR3 protein: CASRGGQPQHF
D gene: .; J gene: TRBJ1-1; clone size: .; V gene: TRBV27; CDR3 DNA: TGTGCCAGCAGTTTGAGAGGGTCCAACACTGAAGCTTTCTTT; CDR3 protein: CASSLRGSNTEAFF
D gene: TRBD1; J gene: TRBJ2-7; clone size: .; V gene: TRBV28; CDR3 DNA: TGTGCCAGCAGGAGCCCGTCGGGACAGGGGGAAGAGCAGTACTTC; CDR3 protein: CASRSPSGQGEEQYF
D gene: .; J gene: TRBJ1-3; clone size: .; V gene: TRBV18; CDR3 DNA: TGTGCCAGCTCACTTGAAAGCAGCGGCACTGGAAACACCATATATTTT; CDR3 protein: CASSLESSGTGNTIYF
D gene: .; J gene: TRBJ2-5; clone size: once; V gene: TRBV11-3; CDR3 DNA: TGTGCCAGCAGTTCAGGCGCGTCAGAGACCCAGTACTTC; CDR3 protein: CASSSGASETQYF
D gene: TRBD1; J gene: TRBJ1-5; clone size: .; V gene: TRBV2; CDR3 DNA: TGTGCCAGCAGTCCGGACAGGGGAGGCCAGCCCCAGCATTTT; CDR3 protein: CASSPDRGGQPQHF
D gene: TRBD1; J gene: TRBJ1-3; clone size: .; V gene: TRBV7-8; CDR3 DNA: TGTGCCAGCAGCTTAGGGACAGGGTATTACGGAAACACCATATATTTT; CDR3 protein: CASSLGTGYYGNTIYF
D gene: .; J gene: TRBJ2-3; clone size: .; V gene: TRBV21-1; CDR3 DNA: TGTGCCAGCAAAGGACGGACTAGCGTCACAGATACGCAGTATTTT; CDR3 protein: CASKGRTSVTDTQYF
D gene: .; J gene: TRBJ1-1; clone size: few; V gene: TRBV7-6; CDR3 DNA: TGTGCCAGCAGCCAAGTCGAGGGCACTGAAGCTTTCTTT; CDR3 protein: CASSQVEGTEAFF
D gene: .; J gene: TRBJ1-3; clone size: .; V gene: TRBV27; CDR3 DNA: TGTGCCAGCAGTGGGAGGGACCGACTCTCTGGAAACACCATATATTTT; CDR3 protein: CASSGRDRLSGNTIYF
D gene: TRBD2; J gene: TRBJ2-1; clone size: .; V gene: TRBV9; CDR3 DNA: TGTGCCAGCAGCGTAGTTAGGGAGGGTTTTTTAGGTGAGCAGTTCTTC; CDR3 protein: CASSVVREGFLGEQFF
D gene: TRBD1; J gene: TRBJ2-2; clone size: .; V gene: TRBV7-9; CDR3 DNA: TGTGCCAGCAGCTTAGCGCAGGGGGCTGGCACCGGGGAGCTGTTTTTT; CDR3 protein: CASSLAQGAGTGELFF
D gene: TRBD1; J gene: TRBJ1-1; clone size: .; V gene: TRBV27; CDR3 DNA: TGTGCCAGCAGTTTAATGACAGGGGAGAAGACTGAAGCTTTCTTT; CDR3 protein: CASSLMTGEKTEAFF
D gene: TRBD1; J gene: TRBJ2-7; clone size: .; V gene: TRBV11-2; CDR3 DNA: TGTGCCAGCAGCCCTCCGGGACAGGCGCTCTTGGAGCAGTACTTC; CDR3 protein: CASSPPGQALLEQYF
D gene: .; J gene: TRBJ2-1; clone size: once; V gene: TRBV6-6; CDR3 DNA: TGTGCCAGCAGCTCCGACTCACCCAACTACAATGAGCAGTTCTTC; CDR3 protein: CASSSDSPNYNEQFF
D gene: .; J gene: TRBJ2-7; clone size: .; V gene: TRBV2; CDR3 DNA: TGTGCCAGCAGTGAAGATGTGGGGCCAAGCGGGTCTCCCTACGAGCAGTACTTC; CDR3 protein: CASSEDVGPSGSPYEQYF
D gene: .; J gene: TRBJ2-1; clone size: .; V gene: TRBV20-1; CDR3 DNA: TGCAGTGCTAAAATAGCGGAGCAGTTCTTC; CDR3 protein: CSAKIAEQFF
D gene: .; J gene: TRBJ1-4; clone size: .; V gene: TRBV5-3; CDR3 DNA: TGTGCCAGAAGCTTCAGTCAACTGTTTTTT; CDR3 protein: CARSFSQLFF
D gene: TRBD1; J gene: TRBJ1-4; clone size: .; V gene: TRBV10-3; CDR3 DNA: TGTGCCATCAGTGAGGGACAGGGATTGAGGGAAAAACTGTTTTTT; CDR3 protein: CAISEGQGLREKLFF
D gene: .; J gene: TRBJ2-7; clone size: .; V gene: TRBV4-2; CDR3 DNA: TGTGCCAGCAGCCAGGTGGGGGGACAGAGGTACGAGCAGTACTTC; CDR3 protein: CASSQVGGQRYEQYF
D gene: TRBD1; J gene: TRBJ1-5; clone size: .; V gene: TRBV10-3; CDR3 DNA: TGTGCCATCAGCCTCGGACAGGGCTCTCAGCCCCAGCATTTT; CDR3 protein: CAISLGQGSQPQHF